This TCR beta chain was recorded in a study of low-dose radiotherapy and immunotherapy resistance in tumors. Study overall: Each fraction for Cohort 1 was 0.5 Gy, given every 2 weeks, and the total came to 6.5 Gy. The study gave patients oral aspirin 300 mg daily for four cycles from cycle 1 day 1.

Time point: after trial treatment. Specified treatment: LDRT plus nivolumab, ipilimumab, low-dose cyclophosphamide and aspirin (RACIN trial). Priming of first-strand cDNA relied on TRAV- and TRBV-specific primers (covering alpha and beta chains). The authors amplified TCRs for around 20 PCR cycles with a constant-region primer and a V-primer adapter. TCRdb itself ran the reads through MiXCR, one entry per CDR3 protein. The data show approximately 100,000 distinct CDR3 sequences, with more than 20% seen just once and about 4% held by the top ten. The sample holds many counts of this clonotype. Per germline, CDR1 LNHDA and CDR2 SQIVND (reference sequence). Trimming pared 10 bases from V and 1 base from J, leaving 13 bases between. This CDR3 is built from 14 residues.

The chain links TRBV19 to TRBJ2-2; maybe TRBD1 (6 bases). The sample here was PBMCs, taken after low-dose radiotherapy plus immunotherapy. This clonotype was obtained from a male donor with prostate cancer. CDR3 DNA sequence: TGTGCCACTCGTGGGACACTGAACACCGGGGAGCTGTTTTTT. Protein product: CATRGTLNTGELFF.